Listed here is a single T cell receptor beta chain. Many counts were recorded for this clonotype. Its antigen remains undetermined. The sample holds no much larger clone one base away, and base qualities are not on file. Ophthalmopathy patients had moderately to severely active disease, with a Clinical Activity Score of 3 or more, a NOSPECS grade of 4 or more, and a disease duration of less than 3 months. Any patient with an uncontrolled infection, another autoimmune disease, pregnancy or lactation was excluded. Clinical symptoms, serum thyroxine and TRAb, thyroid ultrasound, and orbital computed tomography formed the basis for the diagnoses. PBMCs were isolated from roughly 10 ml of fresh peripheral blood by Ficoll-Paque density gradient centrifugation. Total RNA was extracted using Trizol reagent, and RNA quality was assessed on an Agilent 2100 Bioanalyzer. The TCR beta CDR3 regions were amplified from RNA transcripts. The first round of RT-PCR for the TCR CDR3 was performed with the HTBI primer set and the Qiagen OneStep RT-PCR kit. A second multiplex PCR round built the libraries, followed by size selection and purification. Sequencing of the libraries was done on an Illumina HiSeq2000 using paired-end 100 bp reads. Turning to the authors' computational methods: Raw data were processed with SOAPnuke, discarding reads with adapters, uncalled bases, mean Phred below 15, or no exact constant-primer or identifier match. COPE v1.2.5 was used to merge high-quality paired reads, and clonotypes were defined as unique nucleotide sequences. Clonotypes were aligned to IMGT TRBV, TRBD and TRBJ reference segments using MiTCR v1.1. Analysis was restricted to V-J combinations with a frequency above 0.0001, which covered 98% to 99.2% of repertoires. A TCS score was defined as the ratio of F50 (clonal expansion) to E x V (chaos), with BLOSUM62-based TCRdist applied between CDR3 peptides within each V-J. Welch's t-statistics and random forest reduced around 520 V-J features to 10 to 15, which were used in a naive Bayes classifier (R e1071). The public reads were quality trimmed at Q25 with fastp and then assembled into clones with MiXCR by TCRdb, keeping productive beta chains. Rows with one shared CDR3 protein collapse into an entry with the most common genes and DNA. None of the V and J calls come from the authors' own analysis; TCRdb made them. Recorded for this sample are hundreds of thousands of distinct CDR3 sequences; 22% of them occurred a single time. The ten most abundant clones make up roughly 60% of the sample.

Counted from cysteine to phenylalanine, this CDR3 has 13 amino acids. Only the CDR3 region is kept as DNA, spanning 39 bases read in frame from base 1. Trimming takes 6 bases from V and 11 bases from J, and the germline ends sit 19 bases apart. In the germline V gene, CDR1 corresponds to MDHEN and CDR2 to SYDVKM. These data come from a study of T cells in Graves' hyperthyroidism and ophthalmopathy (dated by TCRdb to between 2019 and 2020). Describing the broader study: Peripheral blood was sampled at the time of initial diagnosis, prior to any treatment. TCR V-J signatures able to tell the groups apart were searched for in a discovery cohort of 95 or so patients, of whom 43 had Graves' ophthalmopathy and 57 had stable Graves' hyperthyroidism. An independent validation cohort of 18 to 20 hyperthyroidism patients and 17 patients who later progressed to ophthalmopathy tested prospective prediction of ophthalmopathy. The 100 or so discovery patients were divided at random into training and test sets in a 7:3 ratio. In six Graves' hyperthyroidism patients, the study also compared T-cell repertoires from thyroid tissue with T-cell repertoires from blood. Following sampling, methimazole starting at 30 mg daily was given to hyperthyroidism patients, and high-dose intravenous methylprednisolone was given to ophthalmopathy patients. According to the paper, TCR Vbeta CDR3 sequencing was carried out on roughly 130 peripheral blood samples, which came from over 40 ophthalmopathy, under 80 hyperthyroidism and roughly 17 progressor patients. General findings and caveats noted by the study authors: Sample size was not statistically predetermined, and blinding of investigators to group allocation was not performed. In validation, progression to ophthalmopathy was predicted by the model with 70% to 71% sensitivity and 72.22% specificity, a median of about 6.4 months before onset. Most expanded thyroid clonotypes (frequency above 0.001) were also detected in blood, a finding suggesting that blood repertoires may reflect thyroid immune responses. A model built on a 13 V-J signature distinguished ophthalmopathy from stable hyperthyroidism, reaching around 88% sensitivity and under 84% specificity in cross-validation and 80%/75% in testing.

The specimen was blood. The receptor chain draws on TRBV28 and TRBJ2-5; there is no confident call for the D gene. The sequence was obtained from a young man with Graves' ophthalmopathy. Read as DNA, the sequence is TGTGCCAGCAGGCAATCCGCGGACGGAATTCAGTACTTC. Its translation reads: CASRQSADGIQYF. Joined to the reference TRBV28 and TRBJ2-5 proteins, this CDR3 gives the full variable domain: DVKVTQSSRYLVKRTGEKVFLECVQDMDHENMFWYRQDPGLGLRLIYFSYDVKMKEKGDIPEGYSVSREKKERFSLILESASTNQTSMYLCASRQSADGIQYFGPGTRLLVL.